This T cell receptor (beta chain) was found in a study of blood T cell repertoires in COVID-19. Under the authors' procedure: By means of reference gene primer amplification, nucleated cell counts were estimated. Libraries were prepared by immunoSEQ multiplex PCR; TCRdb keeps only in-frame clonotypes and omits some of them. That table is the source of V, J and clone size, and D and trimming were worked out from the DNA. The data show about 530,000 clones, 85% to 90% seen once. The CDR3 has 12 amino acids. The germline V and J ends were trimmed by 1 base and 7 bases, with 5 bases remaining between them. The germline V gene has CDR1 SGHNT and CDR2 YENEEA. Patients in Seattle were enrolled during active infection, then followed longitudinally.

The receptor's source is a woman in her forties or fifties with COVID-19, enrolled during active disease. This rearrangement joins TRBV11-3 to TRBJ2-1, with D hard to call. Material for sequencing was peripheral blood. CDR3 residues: CASSLVANEQFF. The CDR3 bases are TGTGCCAGCAGCTTAGTCGCGAATGAGCAGTTCTTC.